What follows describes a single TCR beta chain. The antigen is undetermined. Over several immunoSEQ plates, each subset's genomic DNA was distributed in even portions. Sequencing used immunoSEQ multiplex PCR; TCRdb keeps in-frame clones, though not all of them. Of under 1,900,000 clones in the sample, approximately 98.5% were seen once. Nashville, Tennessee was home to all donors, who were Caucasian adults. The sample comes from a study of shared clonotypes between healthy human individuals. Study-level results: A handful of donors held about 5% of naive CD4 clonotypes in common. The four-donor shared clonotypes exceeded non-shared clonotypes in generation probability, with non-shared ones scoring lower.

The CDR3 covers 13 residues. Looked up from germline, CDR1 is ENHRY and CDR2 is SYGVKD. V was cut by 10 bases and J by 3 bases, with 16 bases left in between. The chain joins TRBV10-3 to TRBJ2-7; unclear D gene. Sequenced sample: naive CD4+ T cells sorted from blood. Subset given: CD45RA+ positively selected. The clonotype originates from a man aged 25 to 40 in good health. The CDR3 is CATLSGQLYEQYF. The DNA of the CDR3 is TGTGCCACCCTATCTGGTCAGCTCTACGAGCAGTACTTC.